Shown below are 10 T cell receptor beta chains from a single sample sequenced in a study of blood T cell repertoires in COVID-19. Measured with immunoSEQ multiplex PCR; TCRdb has only the in-frame clones, and not every one. The sample includes roughly 250,000 clones, about 89% of them seen just once. The sample taken for sequencing was peripheral blood. The receptors shown here come from a man aged 25 to 40 with acute or convalescent COVID-19.

The chain is built from TRBV7-9 and TRBJ1-4; D is unclear. Germline loops: CDR1 SEHNR, CDR2 FQNEAQ (reference sequence). V shed 5 bases and J shed 7 bases, with 17 bases lying between them. This CDR3 region has 15 residues. CDR3 coding DNA: TGTGCCAGCAGCCCCATCGACTACATGGTTGAAAAACTGTTTTTT. Its protein is CASSPIDYMVEKLFF.

This clone was recorded a few times. The chain joins TRBV30 to TRBJ2-5; D is ambiguous. V dropped 0 bases and J dropped 3 bases, with 11 bases sitting between them. The CDR3 is made up of 14 amino acids. Germline V gives CDR1 GTSNPN, CDR2 SVGIG (reference sequence). The CDR3 sequence is CAWSVRSVKETQYF. The CDR3 bases are TGTGCCTGGAGTGTACGCAGTGTCAAAGAGACCCAGTACTTC.

The J gene is TRBJ2-5, the V gene TRBV5-6; D is possibly TRBD2 (5 bases). The V end was cut by 5 bases, the J end by 5 bases, with 22 bases between. CDR1 SGHDT and CDR2 YYEEEE come from the germline V gene. This CDR3 region has 16 residues. For the CDR3, the DNA is TGTGCCAGCAGGCCAGTCGCAACGGGGTTGTTTGAGACCCAGTACTTC. It is translated as CASRPVATGLFETQYF.

This clone was counted once. The chain joins TRBV6-5 to TRBJ1-5, with 8 nucleotides matching TRBD1. This CDR3 is built from 14 residues. Germline CDR1 and CDR2: MNHEY and SVGAGI. V lost 6 bases to trimming and J lost 4 bases; unmatched junction nucleotides: 5. CDR3 residues: CASSRDRTNQPQHF. The CDR3 coding sequence is TGTGCCAGCAGCAGGGACAGGACGAATCAGCCCCAGCATTTT.

This chain joins TRBV9 and TRBJ1-2; tentative D call: TRBD1 (6 bases). The CDR3 runs 16 residues. The V gene's germline CDR1 is SGDLS and CDR2 YYNGEE. With 3 bases removed from V and 0 bases from J, the gap between germline ends came to 15 bases. CDR3 sequence: CASSALLQGANYGYTF. In DNA form, the CDR3 reads TGTGCCAGCAGCGCGCTGCTACAGGGCGCTAACTATGGCTACACCTTC.

This clone has only one observation. CDR3 region: CASRGVPNQPQHF. For the CDR3, the DNA is TGTGCCAGTCGGGGGGTTCCGAATCAGCCCCAGCATTTT. The chain carries TRBV19 and TRBJ1-5; possibly TRBD1 for D (5 bases). The germline V gene encodes CDR1 LNHDA and CDR2 SQIVND (reference sequence). The CDR3 is 13 amino acids. V was pared by 8 bases and J by 4 bases, with 12 bases between.

The J gene is TRBJ1-2, the V gene TRBV28, with TRBD1 identical over 10 bases. J lost 6 bases, V lost 6 bases, and 16 bases had no gene match. Germline lookup yields CDR1 MDHEN and CDR2 SYDVKM. The CDR3 length is 17 residues. Here the CDR3 reads CASSPRQGASNEDGYTF. CDR3 in DNA: TGTGCCAGCAGCCCTAGACAGGGGGCGAGTAACGAGGATGGCTACACCTTC.

The chain joins TRBV4-1 to TRBJ2-7; D might be TRBD1 (5 bases). The V end was cut by 1 base, the J end by 3 bases, with 19 bases between. The CDR3 runs 17 residues. Per the germline V gene, CDR1 is MGHRA and CDR2 is YSYEKL. CDR3 sequence: CASSQAAAQGFFYEQYF. CDR3 nucleotide sequence: TGCGCCAGCAGCCAAGCCGCCGCGCAGGGATTTTTCTACGAGCAGTACTTC.

The chain joins TRBV5-5 to TRBJ1-4; a weak D match, TRBD1 (6 bases). Trimming cost V 4 bases and J 4 bases, with 17 bases left between them. The CDR3 is made up of 16 amino acids. Per germline, CDR1 SGHKS and CDR2 YYEKEE (reference sequence). The CDR3: CASSLNLGQFNEKLFF. The CDR3 DNA sequence: TGTGCCAGCAGCCTTAATCTAGGACAGTTTAATGAAAAACTGTTTTTT.

The gene calls are TRBV18 and TRBJ2-2; D is perhaps TRBD1 (5 bases). Germline lookup yields CDR1 KGHSH and CDR2 LQKENI. This CDR3 has 16 amino acids. V lost 1 base, J lost 3 bases, and 12 bases lay in between. CDR3 amino acids: CASSPQQGWDTGELFF. The CDR3 nucleotides are TGTGCCAGCTCACCACAGCAGGGTTGGGACACCGGGGAGCTGTTTTTT.